The 23 T cell receptor beta chains below come from one sample, sequenced in a study of blood T cell repertoires in COVID-19. The data were produced by immunoSEQ multiplex PCR, yet TCRdb's version contains in-frame clones alone and is incomplete. The sample records around 140,000 clones, 75% to 90% being singletons. Sequencing input: PBMCs or T cells enriched from blood (not recorded which). Receptors originate from a man in his 60s who had recovered from COVID-19.

The chain employs TRBV5-6 and TRBJ1-2, with TRBD1 identical over 7 bases. The junction had 3 bases not matched to a gene; V was cut back by 5 bases and J by 2 bases. This CDR3 is built from 13 residues. The V gene's germline CDR1 is SGHDT and CDR2 YYEEEE. As DNA, the CDR3 is TGTGCCAGCAGACCGGGACAGAACTATGGCTACACCTTC. Protein product: CASRPGQNYGYTF. The full variable domain, in which reference TRBV5-6 and TRBJ1-2 provide the parts outside the CDR3, is DAGVTQSPTHLIKTRGQQVTLRCSPKSGHDTVSWYQQALGQGPQFIFQYYEEEERQRGNFPDRFSGHQFPNYSSELNVNALLLGDSALYLCASRPGQNYGYTFGSGTRLTVV.

The CDR3, as DNA: TGTGCCTGGAACCCCCTCGTTGGGGACAGGGGTTCTTTGACTTTC. Protein sequence: CAWNPLVGDRGSLTF. The rearrangement links TRBV30 to TRBJ2-6; 10 bases map to TRBD1. V trimming: 4 bases; J trimming: 17 bases; junction bases outside the gene matches: 17. Per germline, CDR1 GTSNPN and CDR2 SVGIG (reference sequence). The CDR3 is 15 residues long.

There are a few counts of this clone. The chain carries TRBV28 and TRBJ1-5; D gene unclear. This CDR3 spans 18 amino acids. V shed 3 bases and J shed 0 bases, with 18 bases lying between them. The V gene's germline CDR1 is MDHEN and CDR2 SYDVKM. The DNA of the CDR3 is TGTGCCAGCAGTTTCCCGGAGGTTGGTGATTATAGCAATCAGCCCCAGCATTTT. Translated, it gives CASSFPEVGDYSNQPQHF.

This clone has just one count. This CDR3 reads CASSLSQGFNQPQHF. The DNA for the CDR3 is TGTGCCAGCAGTTTAAGTCAGGGTTTTAATCAGCCCCAGCATTTT. The V call is TRBV28, the J call TRBJ1-5, with a possible D match to TRBD1 (5 bases). Trimming left V 2 bases short and J 4 bases short, with 12 bases between. CDR1 and CDR2 (germline): MDHEN, SYDVKM. The CDR3 runs to 15 residues.

This clone was seen just once. V and J are TRBV27 and TRBJ2-1; D possibly corresponds to TRBD1 (6 bases). CDR1 and CDR2 (germline): MNHEY, SMNVEV (reference sequence). V lost 6 bases, J lost 6 bases, and 9 bases lay in between. The length of the CDR3 is 12 residues. The DNA for the CDR3 is TGTGCCAGCAGGACAGGTTCCAATGAGCAGTTCTTC. As protein: CASRTGSNEQFF.

In its sample, this clone was seen once. The gene calls are TRBV11-2 and TRBJ2-1; maybe TRBD1 (5 bases). The CDR3 length is 15 residues. Germline CDR1 and CDR2: SGHAT and FQNNGV. The ends were cut back, 1 base at V and 4 bases at J, with 11 bases in the middle. The chain's CDR3 is CASSLVRGQYNEQFF. The DNA for the CDR3 is TGTGCCAGCAGCTTAGTAAGGGGTCAGTACAATGAGCAGTTCTTC.

The chain recombines TRBV28 with TRBJ1-5; TRBD1 might be the D (5 bases). Germline CDR1 is MDHEN and CDR2 is SYDVKM. V was cut by 6 bases and J by 9 bases, with 18 bases left in between. The CDR3 has 14 residues. The CDR3 here is CASRGEGAYRPQHF. In nucleotides, the CDR3 is TGTGCCAGCAGGGGGGAGGGTGCCTATCGGCCCCAGCATTTT. Full variable domain (remainder filled in from reference TRBV28 and TRBJ1-5): DVKVTQSSRYLVKRTGEKVFLECVQDMDHENMFWYRQDPGLGLRLIYFSYDVKMKEKGDIPEGYSVSREKKERFSLILESASTNQTSMYLCASRGEGAYRPQHFGDGTRLSIL.

The chain is built from TRBV27 and TRBJ2-2; no firm D call. The CDR3 length is 16 residues. V dropped 1 base and J dropped 0 bases, with 9 bases sitting between them. Germline CDR1 MNHEY, CDR2 SMNVEV (reference sequence). The CDR3 coding sequence is TGTGCCAGCAGTTTATTACAGAACGCGAACACCGGGGAGCTGTTTTTT. Its translation is CASSLLQNANTGELFF.

This clone was observed a few times. The chain uses TRBV27 and TRBJ2-2; D possibly corresponds to TRBD2 (6 bases). Trimming removed 6 bases from V and 5 bases from J, with 13 bases in between. The CDR3 runs 14 residues. In germline, CDR1 is MNHEY, CDR2 SMNVEV (reference sequence). The CDR3 protein is CASSQGGVTGELFF. CDR3 in DNA: TGTGCCAGCAGCCAGGGAGGAGTAACCGGGGAGCTGTTTTTT.

The V gene is TRBV5-1, the J gene TRBJ1-1; D ambiguous. Per germline, CDR1 SGHRS and CDR2 YFSETQ. Trimming took off 5 bases at V and 0 bases at J, with 8 bases between the two ends. The CDR3 loop spans 13 amino acids. The CDR3 is CASRVAVNTEAFF. The CDR3 nucleotides are TGCGCCAGCAGAGTTGCAGTGAACACTGAAGCTTTCTTT.

The chain has TRBV28 and TRBJ1-5, with 9 bases aligning to TRBD1. With 4 bases clipped from V and 4 bases from J, the junction kept 8 bases outside the gene matches. Germline values: CDR1 MDHEN, CDR2 SYDVKM. CDR3 size: 16 residues. CDR3 residues: CASSSTWTGENQPQHF. CDR3 nucleotide sequence: TGTGCCAGCAGTTCAACATGGACAGGGGAGAATCAGCCCCAGCATTTT.

The CDR3 DNA follows: TGTGCCAGCAGCTCCCGGACTAGCGGAAACACCGGGGAGCTGTTTTTT. Its translation is CASSSRTSGNTGELFF. The rearrangement joins TRBV4-2 to TRBJ2-2, with 10 bases that match TRBD2. The CDR3 sequence is 16 residues long. Germline V gene lookup returns CDR1 LGHNA and CDR2 YNFKEQ. Losses at the gene ends were 5 bases for V and 2 bases for J; bases not matched to a gene: 5.

The sample holds one count of this clone. The chain couples TRBV27 to TRBJ2-2; D is uncertain. With 2 bases removed from V and 4 bases from J, the gap between germline ends came to 11 bases. This CDR3 is 15 amino acids long. CDR1 is MNHEY, CDR2 SMNVEV, per germline (reference sequence). Here the CDR3 reads CASSLDGSGTGELFF. The DNA of the CDR3 is TGTGCCAGCAGTTTAGATGGGTCGGGCACCGGGGAGCTGTTTTTT.

V and J are TRBV16 and TRBJ2-1; D is possibly TRBD1 (5 bases). V lost 1 base and J lost 9, with 10 bases in between. This CDR3 is 13 amino acids long. Germline V CDR1 and CDR2: KGHSY, FQNENV. Here the CDR3 DNA reads TGTGCCAGCAGCCAATTTCAGGGTTCTGAGCAGTTCTTC. It yields the protein CASSQFQGSEQFF.

V is TRBV19 and J is TRBJ2-2, with 7 bases matching TRBD2. Trimming removed 11 bases from V and 0 bases from J; junction bases left unmatched: 9. The CDR3 is made up of 15 amino acids. Per the germline V gene, CDR1 is LNHDA and CDR2 is SQIVND (reference sequence). The CDR3, as DNA: TGTGCCGCCCGACCTCGGGGGGCGAACACCGGGGAGCTGTTTTTT. Its protein is CAARPRGANTGELFF.

This clone has just one count. This chain links TRBV4-1 with TRBJ1-5; possible D gene TRBD1, 6 bases. Looked up from germline, CDR1 is MGHRA and CDR2 is YSYEKL. The germline V and J ends were trimmed by 0 bases and 7 bases, with 13 bases remaining between them. CDR3 length: 15 amino acids. The CDR3 region is CASSQDRTGFQPQHF. DNA for the CDR3: TGCGCCAGCAGCCAAGACCGTACAGGGTTCCAGCCCCAGCATTTT.

The chain carries TRBV6-5 and TRBJ1-2; possible D gene TRBD1, 5 bases. There are 16 residues in the CDR3. V lost 3 bases, J lost 3 bases, and 17 bases lay in between. The germline V gene has CDR1 MNHEY and CDR2 SVGAGI. CDR3 in DNA: TGTGCCAGCAGTTATCCTCCCCCGGGGGAGCACTATGGCTACACCTTC. Its translation: CASSYPPPGEHYGYTF.

This chain uses TRBV10-3 with TRBJ2-1; 9 nucleotides agree with TRBD1. CDR1 and CDR2 from the germline V gene are ENHRY and SYGVKD. J gave up 7 bases and V 3 bases, and 10 bases lay outside the gene matches. The CDR3 spans 16 residues. The CDR3 protein is CAISDQQGARGNEQFF. The CDR3 coding sequence is TGTGCCATCAGTGACCAACAGGGGGCAAGGGGGAATGAGCAGTTCTTC.

The chain links TRBV5-1 to TRBJ1-1, with D perhaps TRBD1 (5 bases). Trimming pared 3 bases from V and 5 bases from J, leaving 20 bases between. This CDR3 contains 16 residues. Germline V gene sequence: CDR1 SGHRS, CDR2 YFSETQ. For the CDR3, the DNA is TGCGCCAGCAGCTCTGGACTACGGGGGGTTGAGACTGAAGCTTTCTTT. It yields the protein CASSSGLRGVETEAFF.

The J gene is TRBJ2-3, the V gene TRBV7-9; TRBD2 might be the D (6 bases). Germline-derived CDR1 and CDR2 are SEHNR and FQNEAQ (reference sequence). This CDR3 is built from 14 residues. V was cut by 8 bases and J by 5 bases, with 17 bases left in between. The CDR3 DNA sequence: TGTGCCAGCGGGGAGGCAGGGCGTGGAGATACGCAGTATTTT. Translating gives CASGEAGRGDTQYF.

V and J are TRBV29-1 and TRBJ2-2, with a weak D call TRBD1 (6 bases). Trimming removed 4 bases from V and 6 bases from J, with 21 bases in between. CDR3 length: 16 residues. Germline V gives CDR1 SQVTM, CDR2 ANQGSEA. The CDR3 is CSVAKRGQGFSGELFF. The CDR3 nucleotides are TGCAGCGTTGCAAAGCGCGGGCAGGGGTTCTCCGGGGAGCTGTTTTTT.

This clone turned up a few times. The V and J genes are TRBV4-1 and TRBJ1-1, with 8 bases lining up with TRBD1. This CDR3 is built from 15 residues. The junction had 6 bases not matched to a gene; V was cut back by 5 bases and J by 1 base. CDR1 is MGHRA and CDR2 is YSYEKL in the germline V gene. In nucleotides, the CDR3 is TGCGCCAGCAGCAAAACGGGACAGGAGAACACTGAAGCTTTCTTT. Translating gives CASSKTGQENTEAFF.

V is TRBV3-1 (or the pseudogene TRBV3-2) and J is TRBJ1-2; perhaps TRBD1 as D (5 bases). The CDR3 consists of 13 residues. The germline V gene has CDR1 LGHDT and CDR2 YNNKEL (reference sequence). V was cut by 6 bases and J by 8 bases, with 16 bases left in between. The CDR3 spells CASSVVRGEGYTF. The DNA for the CDR3 is TGTGCCAGCAGTGTGGTTCGGGGGGAAGGCTACACCTTC.